The clone carrying this TCR beta chain appeared once. This record belongs to a study of cytomegalovirus exposure and HLA in healthy donors. The CDR3 runs to 15 residues. Germline-derived CDR1 and CDR2 are MNHEY and SVGAGI. Unmatched junction bases numbered 10, after V lost 5 bases and J lost 6 bases. The PCR had 60 Vbeta and 13 Jbeta primers. This table comes from immunoSEQ multiplex PCR, and its TCRdb copy is limited to in-frame clones, with some not included. The sample has 150,000 to 200,000 clones, 70% seen once. Material for sequencing was PBMCs. This clonotype was sampled from a man aged 18 to 30 in good health and CMV-seropositive. The chain recombines TRBV6-5 with TRBJ1-5; 7 positions agree with TRBD1. The CDR3 DNA is TGTGCCAGCAGTAAGAAACAGGGGATGCTTCAGCCCCAGCATTTT. This sequence encodes CASSKKQGMLQPQHF.